One sample yielded the 30 T cell receptor beta chains listed below, sequenced in a study of T cell repertoires in cytomegalovirus infection. TCRdb analysed the reads with MiXCR anew, one entry per CDR3 protein. The data show approximately 990,000 distinct CDR3 sequences, around 29% seen once. These receptors lack a known antigen. Sequencing was performed on cultured CD8+ T cells from PBMCs, taken from culture after CMV antigen stimulation. These receptors all stem from a human donor in good health (CMV status not recorded). Some clones in this sample may be carry-over from other donors' samples.

The rearrangement joins TRBV7-9 to TRBJ2-1; D may be TRBD2 (6 bases). Germline V gives CDR1 SEHNR, CDR2 FQNEAQ (reference sequence). This CDR3 is built from 17 residues. V gave up 2 bases and J gave up 3 bases, with 17 bases separating them. The CDR3 spells CASSLQTGWGGYNEQFF. In nucleotides, the CDR3 is TGTGCCAGCAGCTTACAGACGGGGTGGGGAGGCTACAATGAGCAGTTCTTC.

This clonotype was seen a handful of times. This chain links TRBV14 with TRBJ1-1; possibly TRBD1 for D (6 bases). This CDR3 comprises 20 residues. Germline assignment: CDR1 SGHDN and CDR2 FVKESK. V gave up 1 base and J gave up 3 bases, with 27 bases separating them. CDR3 protein: CASSQGAGALASQDDTEAFF. The CDR3, as DNA: TGTGCCAGCAGCCAAGGCGCAGGGGCTTTAGCTTCCCAAGACGACACTGAAGCTTTCTTT.

This clonotype was recorded many times. This chain connects TRBV2 to TRBJ2-2; D remains ambiguous. There are 16 residues in the CDR3. The V and J ends lost 4 bases and 0 bases respectively, with 12 bases between them. Looked up from germline, CDR1 is SNHLY and CDR2 is FYNNEI. The CDR3 region has the DNA TGTGCCAGCAGTGGTAGACCTCTCCCGAACACCGGGGAGCTGTTTTTT. This codes for CASSGRPLPNTGELFF.

This clonotype has only a few counts. This chain links TRBV6-1 with TRBJ2-3; TRBD1 is a possible D gene (6 bases). Looked up from germline, CDR1 is MNHNS and CDR2 is SASEGT. Trimming removed 1 base from V and 4 bases from J, with 15 bases in between. The CDR3 length is 16 residues. Written as DNA, the CDR3 is TGTGCCAGCAGTGAAGTGGGATACAGGGTCCCAGATACGCAGTATTTT. Translated: CASSEVGYRVPDTQYF.

The sample holds a few counts of this clonotype. The chain is built from TRBV14 and TRBJ2-3, with D hard to call. Germline CDR1 reads SGHDN; CDR2 reads FVKESK. CDR3 length: 15 residues. V dropped 2 bases and J dropped 5 bases, with 14 bases sitting between them. CDR3 in DNA: TGTGCCAGCAGCCAAAGGCGGAGTTTACGAGATACGCAGTATTTT. This gives the protein CASSQRRSLRDTQYF.

This clonotype was counted many times. Written as DNA, the CDR3 is TGTGCCAGCAGCTTAGATCTAGCGGGGGGGGTCGCGACCCAGTACTTC. Its translation is CASSLDLAGGVATQYF. The rearrangement joins TRBV7-2 to TRBJ2-5, with 12 bases aligning to TRBD2. Germline CDR1 is SGHTA and CDR2 is FQGNSA. The V gene end was trimmed by 1 base and the J gene end by 7 bases; junction bases not matched to a gene: 7. The length of the CDR3 is 16 residues.

This clonotype showed up many times. The J gene is TRBJ1-1, the V gene TRBV20-1; D not resolved. There are 14 residues in the CDR3. From germline, CDR1 is DFQATT and CDR2 SNEGSKA (reference sequence). V lost 5 bases to trimming and J lost 1 base, with 14 bases between them. The CDR3 sequence is CSAVRVGGNTEAFF. The CDR3 DNA is TGCAGTGCTGTTCGGGTAGGAGGGAACACTGAAGCTTTCTTT.

This clonotype was recorded at least ten times. The chain couples TRBV12-3 or TRBV12-4 to TRBJ2-1, with D perhaps given as TRBD1 or TRBD2 (6 bases each). V was shortened by 7 bases and J by 7 bases, with 17 bases between the two germline ends. This CDR3 has 14 residues. The CDR3 protein is CASIGWGAGNEQFF. The CDR3 nucleotides read TGTGCCAGCATAGGCTGGGGGGCCGGGAATGAGCAGTTCTTC.

The chain carries TRBV29-1 and TRBJ1-1; possibly TRBD1 for D (5 bases). This CDR3 spans 13 amino acids. Per the germline V gene, CDR1 is SQVTM and CDR2 is ANQGSEA. Trimming left V 1 base short and J 3 bases short, with 9 bases between. The CDR3 DNA reads as TGCAGCGTTGAAGGACAGTATGACACTGAAGCTTTCTTT. It yields the protein CSVEGQYDTEAFF. The full variable domain, rest sourced from reference TRBV29-1 and TRBJ1-1, is SAVISQKPSRDICQRGTSLTIQCQVDSQVTMMFWYRQQPGQSLTLIATANQGSEATYESGFVIDKFPISRPNLTFSTLTVSNMSPEDSSIYLCSVEGQYDTEAFFGQGTRLTVV.

This clonotype appeared a few times. A read error may account for a junction end that differs from germline. The rearrangement joins TRBV5-5 to TRBJ1-1, with TRBD1 as a possible D gene (5 bases). The CDR3 runs to 13 residues. Per germline, CDR1 SGHKS and CDR2 YYEKEE (reference sequence). CDR3 nucleotides: TGTGCCAGCAGCACACCGGGGGACCGGGGCTGGGTCTTT. It specifies CASSTPGDRGWVF. Using reference TRBV5-5 and TRBJ1-1 for the parts outside the CDR3, the full variable domain is DAGVTQSPTHLIKTRGQQVTLRCSPISGHKSVSWYQQVLGQGPQFIFQYYEKEERGRGNFPDRFSARQFPNYSSELNVNALLLGDSALYLCASSTPGDRGWVFGQGTRLTVV.

This clonotype was picked up a small number of times. The V gene is TRBV6-1, the J gene TRBJ1-1; D may be TRBD1 (6 bases). Trimming took 11 bases from V and 1 from J, leaving 14 bases between them. The CDR3 consists of 13 residues. CDR1 is MNHNS, CDR2 SASEGT, per germline. The CDR3 coding sequence is TGTGCCCTCTGGACAGAGACGAACACTGAAGCTTTCTTT. It translates to CALWTETNTEAFF.

Worth noting for this clonotype: A junction boundary mismatches the germline segment, possibly from a read error. The rearrangement joins TRBV5-5 to TRBJ2-1, with TRBD1 matching 10 bases. Germline V CDR1 and CDR2: SGHKS, YYEKEE (reference sequence). The CDR3 runs to 15 residues. The CDR3 region has the DNA TGTGCCAACAGCCCGGGACAGGGGTCAACTCGTGAGCAGTTCTTC. Translated: CANSPGQGSTREQFF.

This clonotype has a handful of counts. This chain uses TRBV28 with TRBJ2-7; TRBD1 matches at 7 bases. CDR3 size: 14 residues. The trim removed 5 bases at V and 2 bases at J, leaving 6 bases unmatched. CDR1 and CDR2 from the germline V gene are MDHEN and SYDVKM. CDR3 in DNA: TGTGCCAGCAGTCACCGGGACAGTACCTACGAGCAGTACTTC. As protein: CASSHRDSTYEQYF.

The chain recombines TRBV2 with TRBJ2-3, with D unresolved. This CDR3 is built from 14 residues. CDR1 and CDR2 (germline): SNHLY, FYNNEI. The germline V and J ends were trimmed by 6 bases and 2 bases, with 12 bases remaining between them. The CDR3 sequence is CASRERQNTDTQYF. The CDR3 region has the DNA TGTGCCAGCAGAGAACGACAAAACACAGATACGCAGTATTTT.

Comment on this clonotype: A read error may account for a junction end that differs from germline. The V gene is TRBV12-3 or TRBV12-4, the J gene TRBJ1-1, with TRBD1 matching 8 bases. The CDR3 extends over 15 amino acids. The CDR3 DNA is TGTGTCAGCAGTTTAGCTTACAGGGGGGAGGATGAAGCTTTCTTT. Translated, it gives CVSSLAYRGEDEAFF.

The J gene is TRBJ1-3, the V gene TRBV5-1; D unresolved. The CDR3 contains 14 residues. Germline V lookup: CDR1 SGHRS, CDR2 YFSETQ. V lost 0 bases to trimming and J lost 2 bases, with 6 bases between them. Here the CDR3 reads CASSLGLTGNTIYF. In DNA form, the CDR3 reads TGCGCCAGCAGCTTGGGGCTGACTGGAAACACCATATATTTT.

This clonotype was found a few times. The CDR3 DNA reads as TGTGCCAGCCAGTGGGCTAGCGGGCCCTTCACAGATACGCAGTATTTT. This sequence encodes CASQWASGPFTDTQYF. The V call is TRBV6-5, the J call TRBJ2-3; 8 bases are a match to TRBD2. Germline loops: CDR1 MNHEY, CDR2 SVGAGI. CDR3 size: 16 residues. J lost 2 bases, V lost 8 bases, and 12 bases had no gene match.

The rearrangement links TRBV20-1 to TRBJ1-2; a weak D match, TRBD1 (5 bases). Trimming took 2 bases from V and 7 from J, leaving 23 bases between them. The germline V gene encodes CDR1 DFQATT and CDR2 SNEGSKA (reference sequence). This CDR3 region has 16 residues. DNA of the CDR3: TGCAGTGCTAGACGCCCCCCGGGACGGCAAAATGGTGGCTACACCTTC. It encodes CSARRPPGRQNGGYTF.

The rearrangement uses TRBV15 and TRBJ2-1; 10 bases map to TRBD2. The CDR3 spans 16 residues. Germline-derived CDR1 and CDR2 are LNHNV and YYDKDF (reference sequence). V gave up 0 bases and J gave up 5 bases; unmatched junction bases: 4. The CDR3 DNA reads TGTGCCACCAGCAGAGATTACAGCGGGGGGGACAATGAGCAGTTCTTC. Translation gives CATSRDYSGGDNEQFF.

This rearrangement joins TRBV7-9 to TRBJ2-5; D gene uncertain. The length of the CDR3 is 14 residues. CDR1 SEHNR and CDR2 FQNEAQ come from the germline V gene (reference sequence). V lost 5 bases to trimming and J lost 1 base, with 11 bases between them. CDR3 sequence reads: CASSRSRLQETQYF. CDR3 DNA sequence: TGTGCCAGCAGCCGTTCTAGGCTCCAAGAGACCCAGTACTTC.

There are a few counts of this clonotype. The rearrangement joins TRBV27 to TRBJ1-1; 10 bases are a match to TRBD1. J was trimmed by 3 bases and V by 7 bases; bases with no gene match: 11. From germline, CDR1 is MNHEY and CDR2 SMNVEV (reference sequence). This CDR3 spans 16 amino acids. The CDR3 spells CASTQGQGDQDTEAFF. CDR3 bases: TGTGCCAGCACCCAAGGACAGGGGGATCAGGACACTGAAGCTTTCTTT.

This rearrangement joins TRBV12-3 or TRBV12-4 to TRBJ1-5; D is possibly TRBD1 (6 bases). The CDR3 contains 14 residues. Trimming took 6 bases from V and 7 from J, leaving 16 bases between them. As DNA, the CDR3 is TGTGCCAGCAGCTTCACAGGGCTGGAACAGCCCCAGCATTTT. It encodes CASSFTGLEQPQHF.

J is TRBJ2-5 and V is TRBV6-5; D is unresolved. CDR3 length: 14 amino acids. V lost 4 bases, J lost 5 bases, and 14 bases lay in between. Per germline, CDR1 MNHEY and CDR2 SVGAGI. Here the CDR3 reads CASSSPPFRETQYF. For the CDR3, the DNA is TGTGCCAGCAGTTCCCCGCCTTTTCGGGAGACCCAGTACTTC.

V and J are TRBV4-1 and TRBJ2-2, with D unclear. Germline V gives CDR1 MGHRA, CDR2 YSYEKL. The V end was cut by 7 bases, the J end by 2 bases, with 11 bases between. CDR3 size: 14 residues. The CDR3 DNA reads TGCGCCAGCACCCGCTACCTTAACACCGGGGAGCTGTTTTTT. Translated: CASTRYLNTGELFF.

This sequence joins TRBV6-5 and TRBJ2-3; D unresolved. Germline V gene data show CDR1 as MNHEY and CDR2 as SVGAGI. CDR3 size: 13 residues. Between the trimmed V and J ends, which lost 1 base and 3 bases, there was a span of 5 bases. CDR3 sequence: CASSYLLTDTQYF. The CDR3 coding sequence is TGTGCCAGCAGTTACTTGTTGACAGATACGCAGTATTTT.

The genes are TRBV2 and TRBJ2-5; the D call may be TRBD1 or TRBD2 (6 bases each). In germline, CDR1 is SNHLY, CDR2 FYNNEI. Trimming pared 6 bases from V and 2 bases from J, leaving 10 bases between. This CDR3 contains 13 residues. CDR3 in amino acids: CASSGGTQETQYF. DNA of the CDR3: TGTGCCAGCAGCGGGGGCACGCAAGAGACCCAGTACTTC.

This clonotype has just a few counts. The V call is TRBV7-9, the J call TRBJ2-7; D assignment may be TRBD1 or TRBD2 (6 bases each). Germline-derived CDR1 and CDR2 are SEHNR and FQNEAQ (reference sequence). V lost 3 bases to trimming and J lost 6 bases, with 15 bases between them. There are 14 residues in the CDR3. CDR3 residues: CASSFLGGWREQYF. DNA of the CDR3: TGTGCCAGCAGCTTTTTGGGGGGCTGGCGCGAGCAGTACTTC.

This clonotype was picked up many times. The rearrangement links TRBV25-1 to TRBJ2-3, with 7 nucleotides matching TRBD1. Per the germline V gene, CDR1 is MGHDK and CDR2 is SYGVNS. The CDR3 totals 16 residues. V shed 0 bases and J 2 bases; nucleotides not matched to a gene: 5. The CDR3 sequence is CASSEYRTGLTDTQYF. The CDR3 DNA reads TGTGCCAGCAGTGAATATAGGACAGGACTCACAGATACGCAGTATTTT.

The CDR3 region has the DNA TGTGCCAGCAGTTTATGGGCGGGGGAGAGCTCCTACAATGAGCAGTTCTTC. This translates into CASSLWAGESSYNEQFF. The J gene is TRBJ2-1, the V gene TRBV28, with 7 bases identical to TRBD2. The CDR3 extends over 17 amino acids. Germline CDR1 MDHEN, CDR2 SYDVKM. The ends lost 0 bases at V and 0 bases at J; junction bases unmatched: 5.

This clonotype appeared a single time. The rearrangement links TRBV10-2 to TRBJ1-1; D not certain. The CDR3 has 16 amino acids. Trimming removed 7 bases at V and 1 base at J, with 19 bases between. Germline CDR1 is WSHSY and CDR2 is SAAADI. CDR3 amino acids: CASTTPLGLENTEAFF. The DNA of the CDR3 is TGCGCCAGCACTACCCCCTTAGGACTCGAGAACACTGAAGCTTTCTTT.